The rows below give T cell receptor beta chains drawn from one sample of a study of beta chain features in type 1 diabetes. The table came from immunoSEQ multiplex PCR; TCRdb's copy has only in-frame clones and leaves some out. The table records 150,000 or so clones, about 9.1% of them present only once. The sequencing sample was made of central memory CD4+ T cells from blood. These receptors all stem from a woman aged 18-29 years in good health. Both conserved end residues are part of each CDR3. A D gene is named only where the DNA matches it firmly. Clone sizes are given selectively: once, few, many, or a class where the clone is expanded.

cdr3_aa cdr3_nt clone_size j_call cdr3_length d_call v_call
CAWSAGEYPGKLFF TGTGCCTGGAGTGCAGGGGAGTACCCTGGAAAACTGTTTTTT . TRBJ1-4 14 . TRBV30
CSVGQGISGELFF TGCAGCGTAGGACAGGGGATCTCCGGGGAGCTGTTTTTT . TRBJ2-2 13 TRBD1 TRBV29-1
CASRPGQQDYEQYF TGCGCCAGCAGACCGGGACAGCAAGACTACGAGCAGTACTTC . TRBJ2-7 14 TRBD1 TRBV10-2
CASSIGVGRDEQFF TGTGCCAGTAGTATAGGAGTGGGTCGGGATGAGCAGTTCTTC . TRBJ2-1 14 . TRBV19
CASSPQTSGGAEQYF TGTGCCAGCTCACCCCAGACTAGCGGGGGGGCCGAGCAGTACTTC . TRBJ2-7 15 TRBD2 TRBV18
CASSFRPGQQETQYF TGTGCCAGCAGCTTTCGTCCGGGACAGCAAGAGACCCAGTACTTC . TRBJ2-5 15 TRBD1 TRBV5-8
CASRGILVNTEAFF TGCGCCAGCAGAGGAATCCTAGTGAACACTGAAGCTTTCTTT . TRBJ1-1 14 . TRBV4-3
CASSVDAGRGTDTQYF TGTGCCAGCAGCGTAGATGCAGGGAGGGGCACAGATACGCAGTATTTT few TRBJ2-3 16 TRBD2 TRBV9
CASSYLIGTGSTYEQYF TGCGCCAGCAGCTACCTCATCGGGACAGGGTCAACCTACGAGCAGTACTTC few TRBJ2-7 17 TRBD1 TRBV7-9
CASSPRGGPTDTQYF TGTGCCAGCAGCCCACGAGGGGGTCCCACGGATACGCAGTATTTT few TRBJ2-3 15 . TRBV7-3
CSVGRGGHETQYF TGCAGCGTTGGGCGGGGGGGCCATGAGACCCAGTACTTC many TRBJ2-5 13 TRBD2 TRBV29-1
CASSLWRGADSGNTIYF TGTGCCAGCAGCTTATGGCGGGGGGCAGACTCTGGAAACACCATATATTTT few TRBJ1-3 17 . TRBV7-9
CASSNTGTGEDYGYTF TGTGCCAGCTCAAATACCGGGACAGGAGAAGACTATGGCTACACCTTC few TRBJ1-2 16 TRBD1 TRBV18
CASGRGGTDTQYF TGTGCCAGCGGCCGGGGGGGCACAGATACGCAGTATTTT . TRBJ2-3 13 TRBD2 TRBV2
CASSLLAGTDTQYF TGTGCCAGCAGTTTACTAGCGGGCACAGATACGCAGTATTTT . TRBJ2-3 14 TRBD2 TRBV27
CASSIGQGANYGYTF TGTGCCAGCAGCATCGGACAGGGGGCTAACTATGGCTACACCTTC few TRBJ1-2 15 TRBD1 TRBV5-4
CASSPRLAGGHNEQFF TGTGCCAGCAGCCCTCGACTAGCGGGAGGTCACAATGAGCAGTTCTTC . TRBJ2-1 16 TRBD2 TRBV9
CSVRLGFNQPQHF TGCAGCGTGAGACTTGGATTCAATCAGCCCCAGCATTTT . TRBJ1-5 13 . TRBV29-1
CASREGDTQYF TGCGCCAGCAGAGAGGGAGATACGCAGTATTTT . TRBJ2-3 11 . TRBV5-1
CASSVGTSGQDTQYF TGTGCCAGCAGCGTAGGAACTAGCGGGCAGGATACGCAGTATTTT few TRBJ2-3 15 TRBD2 TRBV9
CASSQGWGQTDTEAFF TGTGCCAGCAGCCAAGGTTGGGGACAGACAGACACTGAAGCTTTCTTT . TRBJ1-1 16 TRBD1 TRBV4-2
CASSLGQGCGYTF TGCGCCAGCAGTCTAGGACAGGGGTGCGGCTACACCTTC many TRBJ1-2 13 TRBD1 TRBV23-1
CASSFGGPLRGQYF TGTGCCAGCAGCTTCGGAGGCCCCCTACGCGGGCAGTACTTC few TRBJ2-7 14 . TRBV7-9
CATKLAPAYNEQFF TGTGCCACTAAACTAGCTCCTGCCTACAATGAGCAGTTCTTC once TRBJ2-1 14 . TRBV19
CASTPSGISIEQFF TGTGCCAGTACCCCCTCCGGGATCAGTATTGAGCAGTTCTTC few TRBJ2-1 14 . TRBV19
CASSPGRQGENIQYF TGTGCCAGCAGCCCCGGGAGACAGGGGGAAAACATTCAGTACTTC . TRBJ2-4 15 TRBD1 TRBV5-4
CASSHGTSGVGSTDTQYF TGTGCCAGCAGCCACGGGACTAGCGGGGTTGGGAGCACAGATACGCAGTATTTT . TRBJ2-3 18 TRBD2 TRBV4-2
CASSGDRAGNTIYF TGCGCCAGCAGCGGGGACAGGGCTGGAAACACCATATATTTT . TRBJ1-3 14 TRBD1 TRBV5-1
CASGLLGGDTQYF TGTGCCAGCGGCCTCTTGGGGGGAGATACGCAGTATTTT few TRBJ2-3 13 . TRBV28
CASSLGAVDTGELFF TGCGCCAGCAGCTTGGGAGCGGTAGACACCGGGGAGCTGTTTTTT . TRBJ2-2 15 . TRBV5-1
CASTWTGNTGELFF TGTGCCAGCACCTGGACAGGGAACACCGGGGAGCTGTTTTTT few TRBJ2-2 14 TRBD1 TRBV5-6
CASSEHSSGNTIYF TGTGCCAGCAGTGAACACAGCTCTGGAAACACCATATATTTT many TRBJ1-3 14 . TRBV2
CASSQVGANTEAFF TGCGCCAGCAGCCAAGTTGGAGCGAACACTGAAGCTTTCTTT . TRBJ1-1 14 . TRBV4-1
CASSEGQGQPQHF TGTGCCAGCAGTGAGGGACAGGGTCAGCCCCAGCATTTT . TRBJ1-5 13 TRBD1 TRBV2
CASSLDQGTQPQHF TGTGCCAGCAGCTTAGACCAGGGGACTCAGCCCCAGCATTTT . TRBJ1-5 14 . TRBV7-2
CASSLAEKGPAFF TGCGCCAGCAGCTTGGCCGAAAAGGGGCCAGCTTTCTTT . TRBJ1-1 13 . TRBV5-1
CASSFQGGTDTQYF TGTGCCAGCAGCTTCCAAGGAGGGACAGATACGCAGTATTTT few TRBJ2-3 14 . TRBV9
CASRNGPGQGAPYQETQYF TGTGCCAGCCGAAATGGGCCGGGACAGGGGGCTCCGTACCAAGAGACCCAGTACTTC . TRBJ2-5 19 TRBD1 TRBV14
CASRSTGNSNTGELFF TGTGCCAGCAGGTCAACAGGGAACTCGAACACCGGGGAGCTGTTTTTT few TRBJ2-2 16 . TRBV6-6
CASSLAEGDEQYF TGTGCCAGCAGCTTAGCCGAGGGGGACGAGCAGTACTTC few TRBJ2-7 13 . TRBV7-6
CASSSYRGGEKLFF TGTGCCAGCAGTTCCTACAGGGGGGGTGAAAAACTGTTTTTT . TRBJ1-4 14 TRBD1 TRBV7-2
CASTSFGARNTGELFF TGTGCCAGCACCTCATTTGGAGCTAGGAACACCGGGGAGCTGTTTTTT . TRBJ2-2 16 . TRBV9
CASSQPDRNTEAFF TGTGCCAGCAGCCAGCCGGACAGAAACACTGAAGCTTTCTTT . TRBJ1-1 14 . TRBV7-8
CASSQGGGTPYGYTF TGTGCCAGCAGCCAAGGGGGGGGGACACCCTATGGCTACACCTTC once TRBJ1-2 15 . TRBV4-2
CASSPGTGGHEQYF TGCGCCAGCAGCCCGGGGACAGGGGGCCACGAGCAGTACTTC few TRBJ2-7 14 TRBD1 TRBV5-1
CASSGTALGETQYF TGTGCCAGCAGTGGGACTGCCCTAGGGGAGACCCAGTACTTC . TRBJ2-5 14 . TRBV2
CASSVAGLDYDEQYF TGTGCCAGCAGCGTAGCCGGACTAGATTATGACGAGCAGTACTTC . TRBJ2-7 15 TRBD2 TRBV9